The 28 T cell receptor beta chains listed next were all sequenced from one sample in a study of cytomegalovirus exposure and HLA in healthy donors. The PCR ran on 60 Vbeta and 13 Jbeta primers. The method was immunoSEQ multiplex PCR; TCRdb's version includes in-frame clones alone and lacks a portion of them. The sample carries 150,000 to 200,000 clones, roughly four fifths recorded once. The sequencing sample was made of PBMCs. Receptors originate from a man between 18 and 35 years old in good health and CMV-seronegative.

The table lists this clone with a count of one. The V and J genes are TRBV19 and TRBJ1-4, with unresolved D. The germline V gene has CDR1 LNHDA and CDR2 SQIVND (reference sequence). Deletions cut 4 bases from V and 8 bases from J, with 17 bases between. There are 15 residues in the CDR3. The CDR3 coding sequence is TGTGCCAGTAGTAAAAATGAGGATTATTTCGAAAAACTGTTTTTT. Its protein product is CASSKNEDYFEKLFF.

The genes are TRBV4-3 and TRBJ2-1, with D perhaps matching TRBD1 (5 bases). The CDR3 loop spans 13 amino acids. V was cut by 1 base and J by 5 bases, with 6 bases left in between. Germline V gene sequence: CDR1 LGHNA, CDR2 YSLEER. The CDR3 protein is CASSQGTNNEQFF. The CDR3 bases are TGCGCCAGCAGCCAAGGGACAAACAATGAGCAGTTCTTC.

The CDR3 sequence is CASSFRDRVFPASGNTIYF. As DNA, the CDR3 is TGTGCCAGCAGCTTCCGGGACAGGGTCTTCCCGGCGTCTGGAAACACCATATATTTT. The V and J genes are TRBV5-8 and TRBJ1-3; 9 bases map to TRBD1. This CDR3 is 19 amino acids long. Trimming took 2 bases from V and 1 from J; bases not matched to a gene: 13. Germline V gives CDR1 SGHTS, CDR2 YDEGEE.

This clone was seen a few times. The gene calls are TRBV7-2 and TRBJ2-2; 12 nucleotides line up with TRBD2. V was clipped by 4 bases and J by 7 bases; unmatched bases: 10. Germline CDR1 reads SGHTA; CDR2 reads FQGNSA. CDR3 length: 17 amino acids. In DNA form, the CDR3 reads TGTGCCAGCAGCTCCGGACTAGCGGGACAAGGGGGCGGGGAGCTGTTTTTT. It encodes CASSSGLAGQGGGELFF.

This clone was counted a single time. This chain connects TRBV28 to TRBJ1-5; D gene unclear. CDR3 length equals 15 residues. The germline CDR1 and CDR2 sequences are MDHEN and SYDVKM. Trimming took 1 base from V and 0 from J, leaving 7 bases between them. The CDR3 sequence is CASSLFSLSNQPQHF. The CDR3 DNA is TGTGCCAGCAGTTTATTTTCCCTTAGCAATCAGCCCCAGCATTTT.

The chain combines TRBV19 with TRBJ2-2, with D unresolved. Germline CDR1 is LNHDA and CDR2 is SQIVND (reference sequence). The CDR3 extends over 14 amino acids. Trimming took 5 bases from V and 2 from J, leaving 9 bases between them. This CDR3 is CASSENSNTGELFF. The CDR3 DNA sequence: TGTGCCAGTAGTGAGAATAGCAACACCGGGGAGCTGTTTTTT. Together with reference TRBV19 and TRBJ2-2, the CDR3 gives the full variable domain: DGGITQSPKYLFRKEGQNVTLSCEQNLNHDAMYWYRQDPGQGLRLIYYSQIVNDFQKGDIAEGYSVSREKKESFPLTVTSAQKNPTAFYLCASSENSNTGELFFGEGSRLTVL.

The DNA of the CDR3 is TGTGCCATCAGTGAGTATGGAAGACGGGGAATAAACGGCTACACCTTC. Protein: CAISEYGRRGINGYTF. This chain uses TRBV10-3 with TRBJ1-2; the D is unclear. The CDR3 totals 16 residues. Trimming stripped 1 base from V and 8 bases from J, with 20 bases between. In germline, CDR1 is ENHRY, CDR2 SYGVKD.

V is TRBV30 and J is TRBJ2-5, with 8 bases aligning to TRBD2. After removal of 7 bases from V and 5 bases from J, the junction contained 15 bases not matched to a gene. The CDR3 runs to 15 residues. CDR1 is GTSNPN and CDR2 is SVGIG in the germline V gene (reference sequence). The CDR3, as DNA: TGTGCCTTGAGACTAGCGAGATCACTCGGGGAGACCCAGTACTTC. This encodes CALRLARSLGETQYF.

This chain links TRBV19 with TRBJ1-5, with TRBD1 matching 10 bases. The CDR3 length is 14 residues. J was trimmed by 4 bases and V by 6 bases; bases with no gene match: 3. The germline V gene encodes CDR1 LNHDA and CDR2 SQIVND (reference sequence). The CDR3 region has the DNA TGTGCCAGTAGAGGACAGGGGGGAAATCAGCCCCAGCATTTT. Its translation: CASRGQGGNQPQHF.

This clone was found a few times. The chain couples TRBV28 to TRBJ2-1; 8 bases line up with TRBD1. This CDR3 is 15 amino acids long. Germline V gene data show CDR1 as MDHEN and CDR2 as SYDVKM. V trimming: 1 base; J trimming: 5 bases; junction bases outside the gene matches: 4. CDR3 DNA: TGTGCCAGCAGTTTATCAGGGGGCTTTGACAATGAGCAGTTCTTC. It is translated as CASSLSGGFDNEQFF.

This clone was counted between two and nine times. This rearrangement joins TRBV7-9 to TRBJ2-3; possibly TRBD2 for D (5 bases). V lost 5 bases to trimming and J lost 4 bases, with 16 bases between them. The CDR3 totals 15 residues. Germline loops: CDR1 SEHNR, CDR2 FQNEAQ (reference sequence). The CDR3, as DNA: TGTGCCAGCAGCGGTAGGTCCGGGGTCGCAGATACGCAGTATTTT. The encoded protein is CASSGRSGVADTQYF.

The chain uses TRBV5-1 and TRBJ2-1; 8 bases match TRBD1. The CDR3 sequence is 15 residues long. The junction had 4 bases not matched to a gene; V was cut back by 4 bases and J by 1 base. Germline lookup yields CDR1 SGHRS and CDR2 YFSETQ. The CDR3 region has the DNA TGCGCCAGCAGCGGCAGGGGGCAGTCCTACAATGAGCAGTTCTTC. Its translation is CASSGRGQSYNEQFF.

The CDR3 DNA reads TGTGCCATCAGTGATCCGTCCGGAGCCGGTCCCGAGGCTGCTGAAGCTTTCTTT. Residues: CAISDPSGAGPEAAEAFF. The rearrangement links TRBV10-3 to TRBJ1-1; D is ambiguous. The germline V and J ends were trimmed by 3 bases and 6 bases, with 26 bases remaining between them. The V gene's germline CDR1 is ENHRY and CDR2 SYGVKD. The CDR3 sequence is 18 residues long.

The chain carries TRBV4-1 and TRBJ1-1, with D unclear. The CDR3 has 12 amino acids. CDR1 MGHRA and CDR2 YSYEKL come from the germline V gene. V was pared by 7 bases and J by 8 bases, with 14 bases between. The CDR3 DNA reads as TGCGCCAGCAAGGCCCCTGAACAGGAAGCTTTCTTT. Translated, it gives CASKAPEQEAFF.

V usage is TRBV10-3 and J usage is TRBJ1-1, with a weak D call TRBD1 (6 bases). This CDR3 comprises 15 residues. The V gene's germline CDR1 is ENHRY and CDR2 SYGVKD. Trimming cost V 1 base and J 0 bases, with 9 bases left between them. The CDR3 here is CAISEYGGLNTEAFF. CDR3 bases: TGTGCCATCAGTGAGTATGGGGGCTTGAACACTGAAGCTTTCTTT.

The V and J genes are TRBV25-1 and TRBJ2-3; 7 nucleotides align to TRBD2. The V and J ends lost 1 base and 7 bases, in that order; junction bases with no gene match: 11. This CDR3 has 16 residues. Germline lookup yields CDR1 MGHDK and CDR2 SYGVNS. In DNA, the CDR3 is TGTGCCAGCAGTGAATTTCGTGCGGGAGAGGGTTATACGCAGTATTTT. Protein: CASSEFRAGEGYTQYF.

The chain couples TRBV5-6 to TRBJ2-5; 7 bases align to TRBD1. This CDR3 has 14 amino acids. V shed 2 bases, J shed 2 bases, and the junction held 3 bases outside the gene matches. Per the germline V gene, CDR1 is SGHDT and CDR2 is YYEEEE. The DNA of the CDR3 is TGTGCCAGCAGCTTCGGGACAGAGCAAGAGACCCAGTACTTC. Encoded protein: CASSFGTEQETQYF.

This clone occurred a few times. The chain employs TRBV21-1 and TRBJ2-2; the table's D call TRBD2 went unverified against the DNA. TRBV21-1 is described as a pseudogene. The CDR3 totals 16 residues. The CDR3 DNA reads TGTGCCAGCAGCAACGCAGCGGGAGTTGACACCGGGGAGCTGTTTTTT. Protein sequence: CASSNAAGVDTGELFF.

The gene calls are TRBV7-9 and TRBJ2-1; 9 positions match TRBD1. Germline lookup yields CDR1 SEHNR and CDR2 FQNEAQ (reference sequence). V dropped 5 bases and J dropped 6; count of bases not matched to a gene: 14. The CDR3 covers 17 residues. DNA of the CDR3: TGTGCCAGCAGCCCACGCTCGGGACAGGGAGTTTTCAATGAGCAGTTCTTC. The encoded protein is CASSPRSGQGVFNEQFF.

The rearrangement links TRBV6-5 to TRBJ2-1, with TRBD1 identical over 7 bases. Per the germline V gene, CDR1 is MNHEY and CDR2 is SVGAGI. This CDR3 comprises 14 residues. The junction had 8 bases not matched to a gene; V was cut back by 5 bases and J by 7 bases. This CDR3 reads CASSGGQWGNEQFF. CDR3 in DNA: TGTGCCAGCAGTGGGGGACAGTGGGGAAATGAGCAGTTCTTC.

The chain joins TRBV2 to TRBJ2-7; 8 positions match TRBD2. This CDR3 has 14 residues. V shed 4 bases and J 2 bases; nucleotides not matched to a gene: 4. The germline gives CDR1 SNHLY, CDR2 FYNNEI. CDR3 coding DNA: TGTGCCAGCAGTGGGTTAGCGGGGACCTACGAGCAGTACTTC. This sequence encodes CASSGLAGTYEQYF.

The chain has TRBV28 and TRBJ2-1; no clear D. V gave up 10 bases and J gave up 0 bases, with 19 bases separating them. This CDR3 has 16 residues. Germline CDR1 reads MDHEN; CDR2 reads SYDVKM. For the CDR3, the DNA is TGTGCCACTTATTCCCTAGATTCTTTCTCCTACAATGAGCAGTTCTTC. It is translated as CATYSLDSFSYNEQFF.

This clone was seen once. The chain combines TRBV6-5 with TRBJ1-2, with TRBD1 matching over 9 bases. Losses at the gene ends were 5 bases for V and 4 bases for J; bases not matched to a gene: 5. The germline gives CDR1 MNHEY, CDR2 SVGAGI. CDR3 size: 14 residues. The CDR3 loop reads CASSQGQGTYGYTF. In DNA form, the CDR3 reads TGTGCCAGCAGTCAGGGACAGGGCACCTATGGCTACACCTTC.

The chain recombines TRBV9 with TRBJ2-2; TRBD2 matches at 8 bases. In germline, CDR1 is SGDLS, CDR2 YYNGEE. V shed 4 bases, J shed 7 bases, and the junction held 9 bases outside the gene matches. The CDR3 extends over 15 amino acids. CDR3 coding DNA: TGTGCCAGCAGCCCTCGCTCGGGAGGGAACGGGGAGCTGTTTTTT. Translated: CASSPRSGGNGELFF.

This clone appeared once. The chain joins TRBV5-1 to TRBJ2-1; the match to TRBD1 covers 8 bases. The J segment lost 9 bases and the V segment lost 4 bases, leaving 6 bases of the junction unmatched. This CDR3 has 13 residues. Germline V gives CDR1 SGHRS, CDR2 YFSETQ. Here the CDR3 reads CASSRDRTGEQFF. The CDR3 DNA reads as TGCGCCAGCAGCAGGGACAGGACCGGTGAGCAGTTCTTC.

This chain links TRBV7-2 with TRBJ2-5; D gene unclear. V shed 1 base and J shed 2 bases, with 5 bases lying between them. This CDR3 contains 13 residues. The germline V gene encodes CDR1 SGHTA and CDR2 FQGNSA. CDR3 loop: CASSLVRQETQYF. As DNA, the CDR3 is TGTGCCAGCAGCTTAGTCAGACAAGAGACCCAGTACTTC. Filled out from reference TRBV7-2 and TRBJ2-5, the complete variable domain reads GAGVSQSPSNKVTEKGKDVELRCDPISGHTALYWYRQSLGQGLEFLIYFQGNSAPDKSGLPSDRFSAERTGGSVSTLTIQRTQQEDSAVYLCASSLVRQETQYFGPGTRLLVL.

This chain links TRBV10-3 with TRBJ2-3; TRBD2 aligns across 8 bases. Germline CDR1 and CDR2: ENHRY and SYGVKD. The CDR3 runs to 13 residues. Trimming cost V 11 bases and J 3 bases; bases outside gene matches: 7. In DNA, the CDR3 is TGTGCCGCTAGCGGGCAGGGGACAGATACGCAGTATTTT. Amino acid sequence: CAASGQGTDTQYF.

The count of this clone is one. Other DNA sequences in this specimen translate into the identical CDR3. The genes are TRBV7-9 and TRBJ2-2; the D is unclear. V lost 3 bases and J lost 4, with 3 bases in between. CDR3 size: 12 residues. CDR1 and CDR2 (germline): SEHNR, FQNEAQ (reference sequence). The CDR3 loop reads CASSFLTGELFF. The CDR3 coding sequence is TGTGCCAGCAGCTTTCTCACCGGGGAGCTGTTTTTT. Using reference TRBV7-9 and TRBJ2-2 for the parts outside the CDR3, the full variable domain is DTGVSQNPRHKITKRGQNVTFRCDPISEHNRLYWYRQTLGQGPEFLTYFQNEAQLEKSRLLSDRFSAERPKGSFSTLEIQRTEQGDSAMYLCASSFLTGELFFGEGSRLTVL.